This T cell receptor beta chain was documented in a study of vaccination and CD4 T cells after COVID-19. Overall study context: Six males and four females, two of them Hispanic, were enrolled as convalescents. The stimulating agents, overlapping spike peptides, came from SARS-CoV-2, HCoV-NL63, HCoV-OC43 and HCoV-229E.

The time point: late sampling 161 to 241 days after vaccination in three convalescent patients. Treatment reported: approximately 9-day PBMC culture with coronavirus spike peptide pools or control peptides (ViraFEST assay). Study results and limitations: The analysis of convalescent patients involved relatively few individuals and lacked early post-infection timepoints.

This clonotype appeared a few times. As yet, its antigen is unknown. The Oncomine TCR Beta short-read assay generated sequence data from the DNA of cultured CD4+ T cells. TCRdb re-called the PCR reads with MiXCR, one entry per CDR3 protein. The sample includes about 24,000 distinct CDR3 sequences, 35% to 55% of them seen just once. This specimen consisted of CD4+ T cells from blood, cultured in vitro, obtained about 7 months after SARS-CoV-2 vaccination. The receptor comes from a human donor who had recovered from COVID-19.

The CDR3 loop is CATSSGTSSTQETQYF. The CDR3 nucleotides read TGTGCCACCAGCAGTGGGACTAGCAGTACACAAGAGACCCAGTACTTC. V and J are TRBV15 and TRBJ2-5, with TRBD2 matching over 9 bases. The CDR3 consists of 16 residues. The V gene end was trimmed by 3 bases and the J gene end by 2 bases; junction bases not matched to a gene: 7. From germline, CDR1 is LNHNV and CDR2 YYDKDF (reference sequence).